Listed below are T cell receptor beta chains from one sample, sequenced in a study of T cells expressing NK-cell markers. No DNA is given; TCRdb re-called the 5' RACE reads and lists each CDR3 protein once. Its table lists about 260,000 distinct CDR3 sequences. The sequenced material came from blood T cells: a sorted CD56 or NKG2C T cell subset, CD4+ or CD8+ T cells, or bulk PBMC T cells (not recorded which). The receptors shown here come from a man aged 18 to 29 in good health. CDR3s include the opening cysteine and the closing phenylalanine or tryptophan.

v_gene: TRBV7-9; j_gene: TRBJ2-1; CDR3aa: CASSSGLTVSFF
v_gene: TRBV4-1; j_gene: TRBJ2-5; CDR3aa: CASSQDGDWAQETQYF
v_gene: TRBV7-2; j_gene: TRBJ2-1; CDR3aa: CASSWQAVRVSNEQFF
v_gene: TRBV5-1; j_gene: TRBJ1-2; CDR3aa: CASSLAAGLDSSYGYTF
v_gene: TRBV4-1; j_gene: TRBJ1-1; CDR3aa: CASSQDPPGWGTEAFF
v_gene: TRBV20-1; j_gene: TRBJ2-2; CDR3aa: CSAHYRGRTGELFF
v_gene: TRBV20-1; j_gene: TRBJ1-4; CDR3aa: CSASTGSRANEKLFF
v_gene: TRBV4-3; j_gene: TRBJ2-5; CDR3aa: CASSQGRHGESQYF
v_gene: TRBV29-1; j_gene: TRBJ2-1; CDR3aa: CSVVPGANEQFF
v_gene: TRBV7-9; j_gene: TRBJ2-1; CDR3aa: CASSPVGIIIEQFF
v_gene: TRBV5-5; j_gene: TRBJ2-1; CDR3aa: CASSWMDGGNEQFF
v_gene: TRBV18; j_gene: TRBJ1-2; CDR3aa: CASSGDVGYGYTF
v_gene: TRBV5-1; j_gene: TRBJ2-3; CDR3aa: CASSGLAGTTDTQYF
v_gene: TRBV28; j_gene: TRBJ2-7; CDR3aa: CASSPPGQVIYEQYF
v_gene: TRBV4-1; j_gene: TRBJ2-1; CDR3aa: CASSRRDDRGYYNEQFF
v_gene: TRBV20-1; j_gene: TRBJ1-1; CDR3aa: CSARGRDEAFF
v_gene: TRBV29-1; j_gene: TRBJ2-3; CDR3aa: CSVPSAFTDTQYF
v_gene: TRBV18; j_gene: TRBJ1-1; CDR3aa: CASSKDLRATEAFF
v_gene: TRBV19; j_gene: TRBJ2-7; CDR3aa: CASSPQGLYEQYF
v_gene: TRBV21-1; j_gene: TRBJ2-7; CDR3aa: CASSKEATGREVKYEQYF
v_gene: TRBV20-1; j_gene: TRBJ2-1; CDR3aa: CSARIAVQQFF
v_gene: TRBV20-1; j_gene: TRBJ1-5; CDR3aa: CSVGRGNQPQHF
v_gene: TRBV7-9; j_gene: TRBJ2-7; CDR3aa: CASSLARFRGTYEQYF
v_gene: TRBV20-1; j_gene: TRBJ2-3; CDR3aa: CSAIAFFRDLTDTQYF
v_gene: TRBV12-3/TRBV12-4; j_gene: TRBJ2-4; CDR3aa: CASSIQGESKNIQYF
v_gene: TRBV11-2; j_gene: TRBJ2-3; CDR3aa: CASSSSRDIFGHDTDTQYF
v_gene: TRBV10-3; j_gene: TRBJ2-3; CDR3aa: CAARGLDTQYF
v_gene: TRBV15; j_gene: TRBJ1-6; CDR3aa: CATSRASGWWDSPLHF
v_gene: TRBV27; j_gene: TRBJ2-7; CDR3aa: CASSLVPGSYEQYF
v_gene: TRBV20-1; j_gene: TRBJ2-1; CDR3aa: CSARRGHVTFSSYNEQFF
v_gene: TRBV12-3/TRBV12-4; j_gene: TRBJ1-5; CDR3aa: CASSSQGFQPQHF
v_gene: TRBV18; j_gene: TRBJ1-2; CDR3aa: CASSPNPLGGKGYTF
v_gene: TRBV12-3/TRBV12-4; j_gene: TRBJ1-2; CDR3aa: CASRQGGSNGYTF
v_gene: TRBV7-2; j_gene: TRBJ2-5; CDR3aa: CASSLQGGRGETQYF
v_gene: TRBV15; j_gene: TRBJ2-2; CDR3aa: CATSRDRVTGELFF
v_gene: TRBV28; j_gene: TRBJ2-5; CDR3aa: CASTLGLLAGGWETQYF